The 23 T cell receptor beta chains below were found in one sample sequenced in a study of blood T cells in healthy people across ages. Using a J-beta primer mix together with a sample-barcoded 5' primer, a second PCR was run for roughly 7 to 12 cycles. TCRdb redid the calling of the 5' RACE reads with MiXCR, one entry per CDR3 protein. The sample includes 1.5 million to 2 million distinct CDR3 sequences, about 50% of them seen just once. The sample was blood. These receptors all come from a woman aged 35 to 49 in good health.

There are a few counts of this clonotype. The gene calls are TRBV29-1 and TRBJ2-1; D is possibly TRBD1 (5 bases). V lost 1 base to trimming and J lost 3 bases, with 13 bases between them. Germline-derived CDR1 and CDR2 are SQVTM and ANQGSEA. The CDR3 runs to 15 residues. The CDR3 bases are TGCAGCGTTGAAGCCCGGCCAGGGATCTACAATGAGCAGTTCTTC. It translates to CSVEARPGIYNEQFF.

The chain employs TRBV7-8 and TRBJ2-1; 12 bases agree with TRBD2. Germline CDR1 reads SGHVS; CDR2 reads FQNEAQ. V lost 4 bases to trimming and J lost 4 bases; unmatched junction nucleotides: 14. The CDR3 runs to 19 residues. CDR3 coding DNA: TGTGCCAGCAGCTCTAGGGCTAGCGGGGGGGCCGGGAGATACAATGAGCAGTTCTTC. As protein: CASSSRASGGAGRYNEQFF.

The rearrangement uses TRBV20-1 and TRBJ1-4, with 7 positions matching TRBD1. V was pared by 5 bases and J by 4 bases, with 7 bases of the junction left unmatched. The CDR3 is made up of 14 amino acids. Per the germline V gene, CDR1 is DFQATT and CDR2 is SNEGSKA (reference sequence). CDR3 loop: CSAPYRGNNEKLFF. CDR3 sequence (DNA): TGCAGTGCTCCGTACAGGGGCAATAATGAAAAACTGTTTTTT.

The chain uses TRBV20-1 and TRBJ1-1; the D is unclear. Germline assignment: CDR1 DFQATT and CDR2 SNEGSKA (reference sequence). The CDR3 consists of 12 residues. DNA for the CDR3: TGCACCACCTCCGGATCGAACACTGAAGCTTTCTTT. Protein product: CTTSGSNTEAFF.

The V and J genes are TRBV5-1 and TRBJ1-5, with TRBD1 as a possible D gene (6 bases). Germline V gives CDR1 SGHRS, CDR2 YFSETQ. Between the trimmed V and J ends, which lost 4 bases and 11 bases, there was a span of 22 bases. The CDR3 spans 15 residues. The CDR3: CASSHYRQERVAQHF. CDR3 in DNA: TGCGCCAGCAGCCACTACAGACAGGAAAGAGTAGCCCAGCATTTT.

V is TRBV7-2 and J is TRBJ2-7; D is unclear. The J call may be wrong; the DNA end is better matched by TRBJ2-5. CDR3 size: 13 residues. In germline, CDR1 is SGHTA, CDR2 FQGNSA. The CDR3 bases are TGTGCCAGCAGCGCAGCACTACGGGAGACCCAGTACTTC. Encoded protein: CASSAALRETQYF.

This clonotype was counted a few times. The rearrangement joins TRBV4-1 to TRBJ2-7; D remains ambiguous. V was cut by 4 bases and J by 1 base, with 8 bases left in between. The CDR3 length is 13 residues. CDR1 and CDR2 (germline): MGHRA, YSYEKL. CDR3 in DNA: TGCGCCAGCAGCCCGGCCAGGTCCTACGAGCAGTACTTC. Translating it yields CASSPARSYEQYF.

This clonotype was counted a few times. This chain links TRBV28 with TRBJ1-2; D unresolved. CDR3 size: 13 residues. Trimming took off 6 bases at V and 7 bases at J, with 15 bases between the two ends. Per germline, CDR1 MDHEN and CDR2 SYDVKM. CDR3 DNA: TGTGCCAGCAGAATTTCAAGGTCAGGTGGCTACACCTTC. It specifies CASRISRSGGYTF.

This clonotype occurred a few times. The J gene is TRBJ1-2, the V gene TRBV7-9, with unresolved D. CDR1 SEHNR and CDR2 FQNEAQ come from the germline V gene (reference sequence). V shed 6 bases and J shed 1 base, with 9 bases lying between them. This CDR3 spans 13 amino acids. The CDR3 loop is CASSSEVNYGYTF. The CDR3 DNA is TGTGCCAGCAGTTCAGAGGTTAACTATGGCTACACCTTC. Using reference TRBV7-9 and TRBJ1-2 for the parts outside the CDR3, the full variable domain is DTGVSQNPRHKITKRGQNVTFRCDPISEHNRLYWYRQTLGQGPEFLTYFQNEAQLEKSRLLSDRFSAERPKGSFSTLEIQRTEQGDSAMYLCASSSEVNYGYTFGSGTRLTVV.

In its sample, this clonotype was seen a few times. V gene TRBV6-6 combines with J gene TRBJ2-7; D may correspond to TRBD1 or TRBD2 (5 bases each). Trimming took 3 bases from V and 0 from J, leaving 18 bases between them. Germline V CDR1 and CDR2: MNHNY, SVGAGI (reference sequence). This CDR3 is 17 amino acids long. The CDR3 here is CASSYNAQEVNSYEQYF. DNA of the CDR3: TGTGCCAGCAGTTATAATGCACAGGAGGTAAACTCCTACGAGCAGTACTTC.

There are a few counts of this clonotype. V gene TRBV27 combines with J gene TRBJ2-1; TRBD1 is a possible D gene (6 bases). With 5 bases removed from V and 2 bases from J, the gap between germline ends came to 16 bases. Germline assignment: CDR1 MNHEY and CDR2 SMNVEV (reference sequence). CDR3 length: 16 residues. This CDR3 reads CASSPLRGKTYNEQFF. The CDR3 DNA follows: TGTGCCAGCAGTCCCCTTAGGGGGAAAACCTACAATGAGCAGTTCTTC.

The rearrangement joins TRBV6-1 to TRBJ2-5; 8 nucleotides line up with TRBD2. The CDR3 sequence is 15 residues long. The trim removed 5 bases at V and 5 bases at J, leaving 10 bases unmatched. Germline CDR1 and CDR2: MNHNS and SASEGT. Here the CDR3 reads CASSYTSGLGETQYF. The CDR3 DNA follows: TGTGCCAGCAGTTATACTAGCGGCCTTGGGGAGACCCAGTACTTC.

This chain connects TRBV5-1 to TRBJ2-1, with TRBD1 matching over 8 bases. The germline gives CDR1 SGHRS, CDR2 YFSETQ. Germline trimming cut 4 bases from V and 7 bases from J; bases unmatched to any gene: 13. The CDR3 is 16 residues long. The CDR3 loop is CASSPRAGGFINEQFF. CDR3 sequence (DNA): TGCGCCAGCAGCCCTCGGGCAGGGGGCTTCATAAATGAGCAGTTCTTC. The full variable domain, rest sourced from reference TRBV5-1 and TRBJ2-1, is KAGVTQTPRYLIKTRGQQVTLSCSPISGHRSVSWYQQTPGQGLQFLFEYFSETQRNKGNFPGRFSGRQFSNSRSEMNVSTLELGDSALYLCASSPRAGGFINEQFFGPGTRLTVL.

A few counts support this clonotype. The chain carries TRBV7-2 and TRBJ2-3, with 9 bases fitting TRBD1. The CDR3 is 17 amino acids. The junction had 16 bases not matched to a gene; V was cut back by 10 bases and J by 2 bases. The germline V gene encodes CDR1 SGHTA and CDR2 FQGNSA. The CDR3 spells CATRGDGQGINTDTQYF. CDR3 coding DNA: TGTGCCACCCGGGGGGACGGACAGGGGATAAACACAGATACGCAGTATTTT.

With regard to this clonotype: This sequence may be a read error, since a much larger clone differs from it by one base. The CDR3 spells CASSLGIGLETQFF. The CDR3 DNA reads TGCGCCAGCAGCCTTGGGATAGGCCTGGAGACCCAGTTCTTC. This chain connects TRBV4-3 to TRBJ2-1; D is ambiguous. This CDR3 spans 14 amino acids. Trimming stripped 4 bases from V and 13 bases from J, with 20 bases between. The germline gives CDR1 LGHNA, CDR2 YSLEER.

In the case of this clonotype: One end of the junction varies from germline; a read error may be responsible. J is TRBJ2-5 and V is TRBV20-1; D gene uncertain. Germline V CDR1 and CDR2: DFQATT, SNEGSKA (reference sequence). CDR3 length equals 11 residues. The CDR3 nucleotides are TGTGCCGGCTGGCGGCAAGAGACCCAGTACTTC. Translated, it gives CAGWRQETQYF.

The CDR3 DNA is TGTGCCAGTTTCCAGGGTGAAGCTTTCTTT. Translation: CASFQGEAFF. This chain uses TRBV6-6 with TRBJ1-1, with TRBD1 as a possible D gene (5 bases). CDR3 length: 10 amino acids. V lost 9 bases, J lost 7 bases, and 9 bases lay in between. Germline CDR1 is MNHNY and CDR2 is SVGAGI (reference sequence).

The V call is TRBV29-1, the J call TRBJ2-1, with D possibly TRBD2 on 5 matching bases. Trimming stripped 8 bases from V and 5 bases from J, with 31 bases between. This CDR3 is built from 18 residues. CDR1 is SQVTM and CDR2 is ANQGSEA in the germline V gene. In DNA form, the CDR3 reads TGCAGCATACCCCGGACTGAAGGGAAAGATACCGCAAACAATGAGCAGTTCTTC. This gives the protein CSIPRTEGKDTANNEQFF.

This clonotype was found a few times. The rearrangement uses TRBV10-3 and TRBJ2-1; D uncertain. The CDR3 is 13 residues long. CDR1 is ENHRY and CDR2 is SYGVKD in the germline V gene. The germline V and J ends were trimmed by 6 bases and 10 bases, with 16 bases remaining between them. This chain's CDR3 is CAIREESGVEQFF. The CDR3 region has the DNA TGTGCCATCAGAGAAGAAAGTGGGGTCGAGCAGTTCTTC.

This clonotype was counted between two and nine times. This chain connects TRBV5-1 to TRBJ1-2; D is perhaps TRBD1 (5 bases). The V end lost 0 bases, the J end lost 4 bases, and 13 bases lay between the germline ends. CDR3 length: 15 residues. Looked up from germline, CDR1 is SGHRS and CDR2 is YFSETQ. CDR3: CASSLGGQDRYGYTF. CDR3 in DNA: TGCGCCAGCAGCTTGGGGGGCCAGGACCGCTATGGCTACACCTTC.

Only a few counts were recorded for this clonotype. The chain combines TRBV3-1 with TRBJ2-5; possibly TRBD1 for D (6 bases). Trimming took off 1 base at V and 5 bases at J, with 11 bases between the two ends. This CDR3 contains 14 residues. CDR1 is LGHDT, CDR2 YNNKEL, per germline (reference sequence). The CDR3 is CASSQGWQGETQYF. The CDR3 DNA is TGTGCCAGCAGCCAAGGATGGCAGGGGGAGACCCAGTACTTC.

J is TRBJ2-1 and V is TRBV9; the D gene could be TRBD1 or TRBD2 (6 bases each). The germline V and J ends were trimmed by 2 bases and 6 bases, with 12 bases remaining between them. The CDR3 is 14 residues long. The V gene's germline CDR1 is SGDLS and CDR2 YYNGEE. The CDR3 nucleotides are TGTGCCAGCAGCGTGGGGGGCCCCCCCAATGAGCAGTTCTTC. Its protein is CASSVGGPPNEQFF.

The genes are TRBV20-1 and TRBJ2-1, with D possibly being TRBD1 (6 bases). The length of the CDR3 is 15 residues. The ends were cut back, 0 bases at V and 7 bases at J, with 16 bases in the middle. CDR1 is DFQATT and CDR2 is SNEGSKA in the germline V gene (reference sequence). The CDR3 loop reads CSARDPTGRRNEQFF. The CDR3 DNA reads as TGCAGTGCTAGAGATCCGACAGGTCGGAGGAATGAGCAGTTCTTC.